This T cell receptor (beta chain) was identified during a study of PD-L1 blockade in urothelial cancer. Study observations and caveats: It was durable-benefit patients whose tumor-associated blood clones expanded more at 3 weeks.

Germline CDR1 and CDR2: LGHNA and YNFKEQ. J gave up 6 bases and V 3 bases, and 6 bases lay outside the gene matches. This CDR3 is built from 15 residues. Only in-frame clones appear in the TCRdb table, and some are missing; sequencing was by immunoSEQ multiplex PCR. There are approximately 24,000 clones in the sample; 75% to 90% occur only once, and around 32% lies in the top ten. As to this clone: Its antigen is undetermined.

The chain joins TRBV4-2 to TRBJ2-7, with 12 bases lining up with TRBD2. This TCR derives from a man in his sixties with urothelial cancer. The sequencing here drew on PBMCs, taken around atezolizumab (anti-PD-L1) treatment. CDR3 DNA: TGTGCCAGCAGCCAGACGACTAGCGGGAGCCGCGAGCAGTACTTC. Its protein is CASSQTTSGSREQYF.